The next 6 T cell receptor beta chains were all read from a single sample in a study of beta chain features in type 1 diabetes. As every portion of the isolated RNA was reverse transcribed, the sequencing read expressed TCRB transcripts. TCRdb's table, derived via immunoSEQ multiplex PCR, lists solely in-frame clones and lacks some. The data hold 330,000 or so clones, with around a fifth observed a single time. Specimen: naive CD4+ T cells from blood. The receptors were sampled from a young woman in good health.

The rearrangement links TRBV25-1 to TRBJ1-6; D may be TRBD1 (5 bases). V gave up 2 bases and J gave up 7 bases, with 15 bases separating them. The germline CDR1 and CDR2 sequences are MGHDK and SYGVNS. This CDR3 contains 16 residues. The CDR3, as DNA: TGTGCCAGCAGTGAAGGAACACAGGACACGAATTCACCCCTCCACTTT. This sequence encodes CASSEGTQDTNSPLHF.

This clone turned up a few times. The genes are TRBV30 and TRBJ1-1, with TRBD1 as a possible D gene (6 bases). V shed 8 bases and J shed 5 bases, with 18 bases lying between them. Germline V gene sequence: CDR1 GTSNPN, CDR2 SVGIG (reference sequence). This CDR3 is 13 amino acids long. The CDR3 reads CAGVTRGGTEAFF. The CDR3 nucleotides are TGTGCCGGGGTAACGAGGGGGGGGACTGAAGCTTTCTTT.

This sequence joins TRBV7-2 and TRBJ2-7; a possible D gene is TRBD2 (5 bases). Germline CDR1 is SGHTA and CDR2 is FQGNSA. The CDR3 has 14 residues. V was shortened by 2 bases and J by 7 bases, with 15 bases between the two germline ends. The chain's CDR3 is CASSLNEGRGEQYF. In DNA form, the CDR3 reads TGTGCCAGCAGCTTAAATGAAGGGCGAGGGGAGCAGTACTTC.

The chain recombines TRBV14 with TRBJ2-1; TRBD1 agrees at 9 bases. The CDR3 length is 15 residues. Germline V gene data show CDR1 as SGHDN and CDR2 as FVKESK. V shed 5 bases and J 4 bases; nucleotides not matched to a gene: 6. The CDR3 DNA is TGTGCCAGCAGCGAGGGACAGGGATTGTACAATGAGCAGTTCTTC. It yields the protein CASSEGQGLYNEQFF.

V and J are TRBV11-2 and TRBJ1-5; D remains ambiguous. Germline V gives CDR1 SGHAT, CDR2 FQNNGV. The length of the CDR3 is 13 residues. V lost 7 bases and J lost 7, with 14 bases in between. Here the CDR3 reads CASTPSPVQPQHF. CDR3 nucleotide sequence: TGTGCCAGCACCCCCTCCCCAGTGCAGCCCCAGCATTTT.

The CDR3 DNA sequence: TGTGCCAGCTCACCGGGCAGGGCCACTGAAGCTTTCTTT. Translated: CASSPGRATEAFF. The V call is TRBV18, the J call TRBJ1-1, with a weak D call TRBD1 (5 bases). This CDR3 is built from 13 residues. Germline V lookup: CDR1 KGHSH, CDR2 LQKENI. V lost 3 bases and J 4 bases, leaving 9 bases between the germline ends.